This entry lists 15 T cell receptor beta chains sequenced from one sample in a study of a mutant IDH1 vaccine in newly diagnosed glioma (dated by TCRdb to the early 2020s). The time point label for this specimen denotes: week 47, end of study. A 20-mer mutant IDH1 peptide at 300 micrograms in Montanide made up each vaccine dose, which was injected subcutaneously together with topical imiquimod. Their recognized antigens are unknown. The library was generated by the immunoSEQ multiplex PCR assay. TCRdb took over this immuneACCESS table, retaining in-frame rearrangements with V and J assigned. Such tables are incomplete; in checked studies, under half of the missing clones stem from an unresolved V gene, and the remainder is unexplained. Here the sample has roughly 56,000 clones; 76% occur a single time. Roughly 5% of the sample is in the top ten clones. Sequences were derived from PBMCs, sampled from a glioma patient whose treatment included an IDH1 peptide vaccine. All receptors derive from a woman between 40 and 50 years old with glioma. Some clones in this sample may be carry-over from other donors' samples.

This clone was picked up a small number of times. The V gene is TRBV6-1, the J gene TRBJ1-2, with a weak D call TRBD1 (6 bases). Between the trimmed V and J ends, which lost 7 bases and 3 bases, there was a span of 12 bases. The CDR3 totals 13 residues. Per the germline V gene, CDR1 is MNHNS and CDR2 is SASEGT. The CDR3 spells CASNLKGDYGYTF. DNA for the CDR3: TGTGCCAGCAACTTAAAGGGGGACTATGGCTACACCTTC.

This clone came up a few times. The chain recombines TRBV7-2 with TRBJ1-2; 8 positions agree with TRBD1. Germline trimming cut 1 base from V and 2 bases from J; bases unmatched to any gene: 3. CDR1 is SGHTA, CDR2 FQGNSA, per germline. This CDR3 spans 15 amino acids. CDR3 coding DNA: TGTGCCAGCAGCTTAGAGGCAGGGGGCAACTATGGCTACACCTTC. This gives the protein CASSLEAGGNYGYTF.

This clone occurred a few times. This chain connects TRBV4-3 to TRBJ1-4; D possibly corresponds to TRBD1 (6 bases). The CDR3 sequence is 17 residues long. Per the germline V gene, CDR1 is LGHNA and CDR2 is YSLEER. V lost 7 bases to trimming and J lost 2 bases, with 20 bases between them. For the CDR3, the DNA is TGCGCCAGCAAGGGGGGCGGGGGTAGCCTCACTAATGAAAAACTGTTTTTT. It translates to CASKGGGGSLTNEKLFF.

CDR3 in DNA: TGCGCCAGCAGCGAGGGACAGGGCAGCCCAGATACGCAGTATTTT. Translated, it gives CASSEGQGSPDTQYF. The genes are TRBV10-1 and TRBJ2-3, with 9 bases aligning to TRBD1. Germline V CDR1 and CDR2: WNHNN, SYGVQD (reference sequence). The CDR3 is 15 residues long. J lost 4 bases, V lost 6 bases, and 8 bases had no gene match.

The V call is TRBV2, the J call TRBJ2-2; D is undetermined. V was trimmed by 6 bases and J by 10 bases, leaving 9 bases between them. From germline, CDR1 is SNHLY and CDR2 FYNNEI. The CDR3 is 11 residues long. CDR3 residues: CASSGSMELFF. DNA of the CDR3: TGTGCCAGCAGCGGGTCAATGGAGCTGTTTTTT.

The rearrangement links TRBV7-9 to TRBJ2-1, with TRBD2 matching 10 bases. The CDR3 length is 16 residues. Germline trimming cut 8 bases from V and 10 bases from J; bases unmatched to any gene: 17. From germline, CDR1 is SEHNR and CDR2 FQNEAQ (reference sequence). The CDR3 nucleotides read TGTGCCAGCCGGCGGGGAGAGCGGGGGGGCCTCATAGAGCAGTTCTTC. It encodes CASRRGERGGLIEQFF.

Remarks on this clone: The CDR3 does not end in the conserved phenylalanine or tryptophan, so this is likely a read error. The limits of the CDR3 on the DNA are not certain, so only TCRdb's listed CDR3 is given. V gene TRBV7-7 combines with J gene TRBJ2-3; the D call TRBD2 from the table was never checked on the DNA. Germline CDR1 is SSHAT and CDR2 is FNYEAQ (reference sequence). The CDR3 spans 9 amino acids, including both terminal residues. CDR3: CASSVWTSL.

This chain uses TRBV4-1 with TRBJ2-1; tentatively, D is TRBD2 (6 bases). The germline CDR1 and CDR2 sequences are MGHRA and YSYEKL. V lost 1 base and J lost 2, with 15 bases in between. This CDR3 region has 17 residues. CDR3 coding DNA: TGCGCCAGCAGCCAAGGAGCTAGCGTCCTTCCCTACAATGAGCAGTTCTTC. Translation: CASSQGASVLPYNEQFF.

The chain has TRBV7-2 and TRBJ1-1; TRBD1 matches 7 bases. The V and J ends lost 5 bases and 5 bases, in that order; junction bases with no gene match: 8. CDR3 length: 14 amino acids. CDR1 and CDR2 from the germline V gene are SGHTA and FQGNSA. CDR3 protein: CASSLDRVSTEAFF. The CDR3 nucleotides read TGTGCCAGCAGCCTTGACAGGGTGTCGACTGAAGCTTTCTTT.

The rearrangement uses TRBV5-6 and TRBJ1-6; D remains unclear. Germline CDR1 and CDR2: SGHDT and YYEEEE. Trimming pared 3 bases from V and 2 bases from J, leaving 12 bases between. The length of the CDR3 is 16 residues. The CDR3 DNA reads TGTGCCAGCAGCTGGGGTACGGATACCTATAATTCACCCCTCCACTTT. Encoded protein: CASSWGTDTYNSPLHF.

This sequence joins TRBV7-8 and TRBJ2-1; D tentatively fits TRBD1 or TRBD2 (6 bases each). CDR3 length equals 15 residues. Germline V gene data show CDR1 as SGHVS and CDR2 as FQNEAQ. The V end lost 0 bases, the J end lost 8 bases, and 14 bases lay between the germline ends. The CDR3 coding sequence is TGTGCCAGCAGCTTAGCCGGGGGCCCATTCCATGAGCAGTTCTTC. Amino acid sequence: CASSLAGGPFHEQFF.

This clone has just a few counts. In DNA form, the CDR3 reads TGTGCCAGCAGTCGTCAAAACACTGAAGCTTTCTTT. Translating it yields CASSRQNTEAFF. The chain employs TRBV6-1 and TRBJ1-1; D gene uncertain. CDR1 MNHNS and CDR2 SASEGT come from the germline V gene. V lost 5 bases and J 2 bases, leaving 6 bases between the germline ends. The CDR3 contains 12 residues.

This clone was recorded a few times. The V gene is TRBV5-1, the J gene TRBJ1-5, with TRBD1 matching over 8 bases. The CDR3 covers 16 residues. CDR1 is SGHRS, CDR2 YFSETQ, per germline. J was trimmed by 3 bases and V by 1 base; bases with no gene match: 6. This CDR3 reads CASSLQGQGINQPQHF. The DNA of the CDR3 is TGCGCCAGCAGCTTGCAAGGACAGGGCATCAATCAGCCCCAGCATTTT. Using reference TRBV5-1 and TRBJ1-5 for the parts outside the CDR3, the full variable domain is KAGVTQTPRYLIKTRGQQVTLSCSPISGHRSVSWYQQTPGQGLQFLFEYFSETQRNKGNFPGRFSGRQFSNSRSEMNVSTLELGDSALYLCASSLQGQGINQPQHFGDGTRLSIL.

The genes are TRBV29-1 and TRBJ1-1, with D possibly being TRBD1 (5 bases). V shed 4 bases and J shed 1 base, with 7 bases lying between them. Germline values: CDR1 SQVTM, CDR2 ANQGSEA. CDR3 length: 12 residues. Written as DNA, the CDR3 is TGCAGCGTTGGGGGGGGGAACACTGAAGCTTTCTTT. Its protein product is CSVGGGNTEAFF.

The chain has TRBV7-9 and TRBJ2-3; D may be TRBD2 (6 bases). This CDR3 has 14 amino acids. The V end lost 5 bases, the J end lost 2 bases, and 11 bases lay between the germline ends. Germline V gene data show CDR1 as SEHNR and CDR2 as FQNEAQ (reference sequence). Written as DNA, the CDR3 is TGTGCCAGCAGCCTGGGACTGCCCACAGATACGCAGTATTTT. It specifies CASSLGLPTDTQYF.